This T cell receptor beta chain was obtained from a study of blood T cell repertoires in COVID-19. Overall study context: COVID-19 samples, acute and convalescent, were from the United States, Italy and Spain. T cells, B-cell-depleted T cells, or PBMCs provided the cDNA or gDNA that served as material.

Original methodology: Amplification of reference gene primers was used by the study to estimate nucleated cell counts. Profiled with immunoSEQ multiplex PCR; TCRdb holds only in-frame clones, not every one. V, J and clone size were drawn from that table, and D and trimming were deduced from the DNA. Seen here are some 290,000 clones, 70% to 90% observed once, and the top ten hold around 3.6%. This clone has just one count. Germline V gene sequence: CDR1 SQVTM, CDR2 ANQGSEA. The CDR3 spans 17 residues. V was clipped by 6 bases and J by 4 bases; unmatched bases: 20. The sequenced sample consisted of peripheral blood. The TCR originated in a man between 18 and 29 years old with active or convalescent COVID-19. The genes are TRBV29-1 and TRBJ2-7, with 8 bases that match TRBD2. The CDR3 here is CSVMTVLESGGDYEQYF. The CDR3 DNA is TGCAGCGTGATGACAGTTCTCGAATCGGGGGGGGATTACGAGCAGTACTTC.